This T cell receptor (beta chain) was captured in a study of CD8+ T cells in alopecia areata. This clone was detected only a few times. Extracted RNA was reverse transcribed, and the resulting cDNA served as sequencing template. Measured with immunoSEQ multiplex PCR; TCRdb has only the in-frame clones, and not every one. The table lists about 150,000 clones, nearly 55% of them singletons. The treatment was: oral pan-JAK inhibitor, 5-10 mg twice daily. The V gene end was trimmed by 7 bases and the J gene end by 6 bases; junction bases not matched to a gene: 10. This CDR3 contains 13 residues. Germline V lookup: CDR1 SQVTM, CDR2 ANQGSEA.

The TCR sequence derives from a human donor with alopecia areata. The sequenced sample was CD8+ T cells sorted from blood, obtained at week 4, from a patient treated with tofacitinib. This chain uses TRBV29-1 with TRBJ2-7; 9 bases fit TRBD1. Written as DNA, the CDR3 is TGCAGCGCCCAGGACAGGGGAGGGGGCGAGCAGTACTTC. It yields the protein CSAQDRGGGEQYF.